Listed below are T cell receptor beta chains from one sample, sequenced in a study of Graves' ophthalmopathy and Graves' hyperthyroidism. TCRdb reprocessed the multiplex PCR reads via MiXCR and lists one record per CDR3 protein. The data show under 350,000 distinct CDR3 sequences, 17% seen once. Sequencing used peripheral blood. These receptors were collected from an adult man with Graves' ophthalmopathy. CDR3s include the opening cysteine and the closing phenylalanine or tryptophan. The D gene is left open where the match is weak. Some rows have no size entry. The others give once, few or many, or a class for an expanded clone.

size | D | J | V | CDR3 | DNA
. | . | TRBJ2-5 | TRBV12-3/TRBV12-4 | CASSIMSQGETQYF | TGTGCCAGCAGTATTATGTCTCAGGGGGAGACCCAGTACTTC
many | . | TRBJ2-5 | TRBV20-1 | CSAGTPQETQYF | TGCAGTGCCGGGACACCGCAAGAGACCCAGTACTTC
. | . | TRBJ2-5 | TRBV6-1 | CASSEAAGLETQYF | TGTGCCAGCAGTGAAGCGGCAGGGTTGGAGACCCAGTACTTC
many | TRBD1 | TRBJ2-5 | TRBV24-1 | CATSDGTGGEETQYF | TGTGCCACCAGTGATGGGACAGGGGGCGAAGAGACCCAGTACTTC
many | TRBD2 | TRBJ2-5 | TRBV5-4 | CASSSIAGGPTETQYF | TGTGCCAGCAGTTCAATAGCGGGAGGGCCAACAGAGACCCAGTACTTC
many | . | TRBJ1-5 | TRBV12-3/TRBV12-4 | CASSLQGQPQHF | TGTGCCAGCAGTTTACAGGGTCAGCCCCAGCATTTT
. | TRBD2 | TRBJ2-5 | TRBV6-1 | CASTSGFQETQYF | TGTGCCAGCACTAGCGGCTTCCAAGAGACCCAGTACTTC
once | . | TRBJ1-6 | TRBV30 | CAWSASPGAFSGIRGERLDSPLHF | TGTGCCTGGAGTGCCTCACCAGGGGCGTTCTCTGGGATTCGAGGGGAACGGCTCGATTCACCCCTCCACTTT
many | . | TRBJ1-1 | TRBV3-1 | CASSQVSGTNEAFF | TGTGCCAGCAGCCAAGTGTCAGGGACCAATGAAGCTTTCTTT
. | . | TRBJ2-6 | TRBV12-3/TRBV12-4 | CASSLKGSKRSSGANVLTF | TGTGCCAGCAGTTTAAAGGGAAGTAAGAGGAGCTCTGGGGCCAACGTCCTGACTTTC
. | TRBD1 | TRBJ1-5 | TRBV29-1 | CSVQGRGDQPQHF | TGCAGCGTACAGGGGCGGGGGGATCAGCCCCAGCATTTT
many | . | TRBJ2-5 | TRBV12-3/TRBV12-4 | CASSPHWEEETQYF | TGTGCCAGCAGTCCCCACTGGGAAGAAGAGACCCAGTACTTC